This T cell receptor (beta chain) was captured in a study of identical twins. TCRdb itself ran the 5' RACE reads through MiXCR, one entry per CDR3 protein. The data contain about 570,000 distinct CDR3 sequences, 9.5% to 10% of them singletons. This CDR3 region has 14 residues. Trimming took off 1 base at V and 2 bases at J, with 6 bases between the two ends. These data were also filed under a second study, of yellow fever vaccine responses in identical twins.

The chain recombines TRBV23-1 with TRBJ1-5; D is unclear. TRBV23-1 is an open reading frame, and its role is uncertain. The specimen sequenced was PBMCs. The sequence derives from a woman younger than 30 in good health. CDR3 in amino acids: CASSQWLGNQPQHF. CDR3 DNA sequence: TGCGCCAGCAGTCAATGGTTGGGCAATCAGCCCCAGCATTTT.